In its sample, the clone carrying this T cell receptor (beta chain) was seen once. The antigen is undetermined. This specimen belongs to a study of OX40 agonist ivuxolimab in advanced cancers. At the level of the study: Prior anti-PD-1, anti-PD-L1 or anti-CTLA-4 therapy did not bar entry, and roughly 40% had some.

Germline CDR1 MNHEY, CDR2 SMNVEV (reference sequence). The CDR3 is 15 residues long. Trimming left V 0 bases short and J 9 bases short, with 15 bases between. TCRdb's copy holds only in-frame clones and misses some; the assay was immunoSEQ multiplex PCR. The repertoire holds approximately 77,000 clones, about 89% seen once, with 1.6% in the top ten. Broader study findings: Among the least clonally expanded were partial responders at 0.1-3.0 mg/kg. Low normalized T-cell clonal expansion was also seen in some nonresponders.

The source is an adult with an advanced solid tumor such as melanoma, head and neck, liver or kidney cancer. The sequencing here drew on CD4+ or CD8+ T cells sorted from blood, taken in a trial of the OX40 agonist ivuxolimab. The chain has TRBV27 and TRBJ2-1; D is tentatively TRBD1 or TRBD2 (6 bases each). The CDR3 region is CASSLSRGHRGEQFF. The CDR3 DNA reads as TGTGCCAGCAGTTTATCTCGGGGGCACCGGGGTGAGCAGTTCTTC.